This is a list of T cell receptor beta chains from one sample in a study of Graves' ophthalmopathy and Graves' hyperthyroidism. TCRdb fed the multiplex PCR reads into MiXCR, producing one record per CDR3 protein. The repertoire holds more than 300,000 distinct CDR3 sequences, with approximately 15% as singletons. Sequenced: peripheral blood. Source of these receptors: a woman under 30 with stable Graves' hyperthyroidism. Each CDR3 is given with its conserved first and last residue. Fields, in order: D gene, J gene, clone size, V gene, CDR3 DNA, CDR3 protein. The D gene is left open where the match is weak. Only some rows state a clone size, as once, few, many or a class for expanded clones.

TRBD1 TRBJ2-2 - TRBV18 TGTGCCAGCTCATCCGGACAGGTGGAAACCGGGGAGCTGTTTTTT CASSSGQVETGELFF
- TRBJ1-5 many TRBV6-1 TGTGCCAGCAGTGAGGAGGGATTCAATCAGCCCCAGCATTTT CASSEEGFNQPQHF
- TRBJ1-2 many TRBV6-1 TGTGCCAGCAGTGACAATTACAGGGTATCCTATGGCTACACCTTC CASSDNYRVSYGYTF
- TRBJ1-2 many TRBV19 TGTGCCAGTACTCCGGGCCACGTAGACTATGGCTACACCTTC CASTPGHVDYGYTF
- TRBJ1-2 few TRBV20-1 TGCAGTGCTAGGATGGAAGCCTCTAAGGATGGCTACACCTTC CSARMEASKDGYTF
- TRBJ2-4 many TRBV6-1 TGTGCCAGCAGTGAATCCGGGCAGGGAAGGGCCAAAAACATTCAGTACTTC CASSESGQGRAKNIQYF
TRBD1 TRBJ2-6 few TRBV19 TGTGCCAGTAGTACGGACAGGTCTGGGGCCAACGTCCTGACTTTC CASSTDRSGANVLTF
TRBD1 TRBJ2-7 - TRBV6-1 TGTGCCAGCATAACCGGGACAGCTCCCTCCTACGAGCAGTACTTC CASITGTAPSYEQYF
- TRBJ2-7 many TRBV19 TGTGCCAGTAGTATAGAAGCAGGGCTTGGCAGGGTCCACGAGCAGTACTTC CASSIEAGLGRVHEQYF
- TRBJ2-7 few TRBV4-1 TGCGCCAGCAGCCCAGCCGGGAGCTTAGACTACGAGCAGTACTTC CASSPAGSLDYEQYF
- TRBJ2-7 few TRBV6-1 TGTGCCAGCAGTGAAGGAATCAGTACAGCGGAGTCCTACGAGCAGTACTTC CASSEGISTAESYEQYF
TRBD2 TRBJ2-5 few TRBV7-2 TGTGCCAGCAGCAAACTAGCGGGGCTGCAAGAGACCCAGTACTTC CASSKLAGLQETQYF
- TRBJ2-2 many TRBV28 TGTGCCAGCAGATTACAGGGTGGGGACGGGGAGCTGTTTTTT CASRLQGGDGELFF
- TRBJ2-5 many TRBV6-1 TGTGCCAGCAGTGACCCACTAGGGAAGGAGACCCAGTACTTC CASSDPLGKETQYF
- TRBJ1-2 - TRBV29-1 TGCAGCGTTGAAGCGATCGTCCCTATCCCAAGTTACACCTTC CSVEAIVPIPSYTF
- TRBJ2-5 many TRBV24-1 TGTGCCACCAGTGAAGTAGGTACCAGCCAAGAGACCCAGTACTTC CATSEVGTSQETQYF
- TRBJ1-2 many TRBV20-1 TGCAGTGCTTGGGACGGAAACTATGGCTACACCTTC CSAWDGNYGYTF
- TRBJ1-1 many TRBV2 TGTGCCAGCAGTATCCCGGCGGCCTTTAAAGCTTTCTTT CASSIPAAFKAFF
- TRBJ1-5 many TRBV12-3/TRBV12-4 TGTGCCAGCAGTTTACCAGGGCAGCCCCAGCATTTT CASSLPGQPQHF
- TRBJ1-5 many TRBV5-1 TGCGCCAGCAGCTTATCAGGGCTCAATCAGCCCCAGCATTTT CASSLSGLNQPQHF
TRBD2 TRBJ2-2 many TRBV6-2/TRBV6-3 TGTGCCAGCAGTTACCCCTTTGGAGCGGGGGGATTCACCGGGGAGCTGTTTTTT CASSYPFGAGGFTGELFF
- TRBJ2-7 - TRBV7-6 TGTGCCAGCAGCCTCCTCCCCGGGACTGCATTGTTCGAGCAGTACTTC CASSLLPGTALFEQYF